This is a list of T cell receptor beta chains from one sample in a study of technical replicates of blood from a handful of donors. This table comes from immunoSEQ multiplex PCR, and its TCRdb copy is limited to in-frame clones, with some not included. The sample holds 79,000 or so clones, around 90% seen once. The sequencing input was T cells isolated from PBMCs. These receptors all come from a human donor in good health. CDR3s include the opening cysteine and the closing phenylalanine or tryptophan.

TRBV5-1,TRBJ2-5,CASSRDSRTGGGETQYF
TRBV6-5,TRBJ2-4,CASSSLAGENIQYF
TRBV7-9,TRBJ2-5,CASSLVKRRGQGNQETQYF
TRBV4-1,TRBJ1-1,CASSQARPENTEAFF
TRBV2,TRBJ2-5,CAHSGETQYF
TRBV27,TRBJ2-7,CASAPFLVRSSYEQYF
TRBV7-9,TRBJ1-4,CASSLLGQGNEKLFF
TRBV5-1,TRBJ2-2,CASSLARGTGTGELFF
TRBV6-6,TRBJ2-7,CASSYSSSGGNYEQYF
TRBV5-4,TRBJ2-5,CASSHAGGETQYF
TRBV7-6,TRBJ2-7,CASSLAGLAGGHEQYF
TRBV6-5,TRBJ2-1,CASSPMTGPSEQFF
TRBV2,TRBJ2-3,CASIRTSGGAPDTQYF
TRBV5-1,TRBJ2-5,CASSSRTGGETQYF
TRBV19,TRBJ1-1,CASSTWDRGTNTEAFF
TRBV28,TRBJ1-3,CASSFVTVLSGNTIYF
TRBV6-4,TRBJ1-1,CASSVDRNTEAFF
TRBV6-6,NA,CASSYSANREQYF
TRBV5-1,TRBJ2-7,CASSFGTSGTYEQYF
TRBV10-1,TRBJ1-4,CASSESGAGEKLFF
TRBV30,TRBJ2-7,CAVLSRVGEQYF
TRBV27,TRBJ2-1,CASISTGTGDDEQFF
TRBV11-1,TRBJ2-1,CASSPQGDFYNEQFF
TRBV11-3,TRBJ2-2,CASSLGTGTGFTGELFF
TRBV6-1,TRBJ1-2,CASTVLGTDNGYTF
TRBV7-9,TRBJ2-5,CASSPNLAGGGETQYF
TRBV11-2,TRBJ2-7,CASSLEAGSSYEQYF
TRBV7-3,TRBJ2-3,CASSLMEGAPDTQYF
TRBV6-4,TRBJ2-1,CASSDWDRAKGKQFF
TRBV2,TRBJ2-3,CASRDGLVTDTQYF
TRBV18,TRBJ2-4,CASSPFNRDSKNIQYF
TRBV10-3,TRBJ2-5,CAISGTPPGQIETQYF
TRBV6-6,TRBJ2-6,CASSYDSSGANVLTF
TRBV10-2,TRBJ1-5,CASRQGNSNQPQHF
TRBV29-1,TRBJ1-1,CSVPQGETAFF
TRBV7-7,TRBJ2-2,CASSLEPDTGELFF
TRBV5-1,TRBJ2-1,CASSSRPSGNEQFF
TRBV5-8,TRBJ1-2,CASSYEEGGYTF
TRBV6-5,TRBJ1-4,CASSPGHTNEKLFF
TRBV6-8,TRBJ1-5,CASSYNFCGSRTELNQPQHF
TRBV9,TRBJ1-4,CASGGSKGIREKLFF
TRBV7-9,TRBJ2-7,CASSSGQNYEQYF
TRBV5-1,TRBJ2-3,CASSLSSGDSDTQYF
TRBV5-6,TRBJ1-4,CASSRAGPEKLFF
TRBV4-1,TRBJ2-7,CASSQADYPYEQYF
TRBV19,TRBJ2-5,CASSVMIGETQYF
TRBV5-1,TRBJ1-1,CASSLSSMNTEAFF
TRBV29-1,TRBJ2-7,CSVLPQGVYEQYF
TRBV15,TRBJ1-2,CATSRDRAYGYTF
TRBV2,TRBJ2-7,CASSAIAGDIYEQYF